These 21 T cell receptor beta chains originate from one sample sequenced in a study of CD8 T cells in ankylosing spondylitis. One entry per CDR3 protein results from TCRdb running MiXCR on the 5' RACE reads. Seen here are under 300,000 distinct CDR3 sequences, around a tenth observed once, and the top ten hold under 8%. The specimen was blood, either unsorted or a sorted T cell fraction (not recorded which). The receptors derive from a male donor with ankylosing spondylitis or in good health (not recorded which).

This chain joins TRBV5-1 and TRBJ1-5, with D possibly TRBD1 on 5 matching bases. In germline, CDR1 is SGHRS, CDR2 YFSETQ. The V gene lost 4 bases and the J gene lost 4 bases, with 15 bases spanning the gap. This CDR3 comprises 15 residues. The CDR3 DNA reads as TGCGCCAGCAGCCCGATCGGGACGGATAATCAGCCCCAGCATTTT. Translated: CASSPIGTDNQPQHF. The full variable domain, in which reference TRBV5-1 and TRBJ1-5 provide the parts outside the CDR3, is KAGVTQTPRYLIKTRGQQVTLSCSPISGHRSVSWYQQTPGQGLQFLFEYFSETQRNKGNFPGRFSGRQFSNSRSEMNVSTLELGDSALYLCASSPIGTDNQPQHFGDGTRLSIL.

To note about this clonotype: A single base separates this from a much larger clone, so it may be a read error. The V and J genes are TRBV2 and TRBJ2-7; no clear D gene. Germline CDR1 and CDR2: SNHLY and FYNNEI. This CDR3 contains 14 residues. The CDR3 here is CVSSQASSSYEQYF. In nucleotides, the CDR3 is TGTGTCAGCAGTCAAGCGTCCAGCTCCTACGAGCAGTACTTC.

The sample holds many counts of this clonotype. The chain has TRBV5-1 and TRBJ1-1, with 7 bases lining up with TRBD1. CDR3 size: 16 residues. Germline V gives CDR1 SGHRS, CDR2 YFSETQ. V was pared by 4 bases and J by 0 bases, with 9 bases of the junction left unmatched. CDR3: CASSLGTALMNTEAFF. CDR3 coding DNA: TGCGCCAGCAGCCTCGGGACAGCTCTTATGAACACTGAAGCTTTCTTT.

As for this clonotype: This may arise from a read error, as a much more abundant clone is one base away. V and J are TRBV9 and TRBJ2-7, with a possible D match to TRBD2 (6 bases). This CDR3 is 15 amino acids long. Germline V gene data show CDR1 as SGDLS and CDR2 as YYNGEE. As DNA, the CDR3 is TGTGCCGGCAGCGTAGGCGGGGCTAGCTCCTACGAGCAGTACTTC. This encodes CAGSVGGASSYEQYF.

This clonotype was counted at least ten times. The chain has TRBV2 and TRBJ2-2; D not certain. Germline CDR1 is SNHLY and CDR2 is FYNNEI. The CDR3 extends over 15 amino acids. Between the trimmed V and J ends, which lost 2 bases and 5 bases, there was a span of 12 bases. The CDR3 loop reads CASSETAEGTGELFF. In DNA form, the CDR3 reads TGTGCCAGCAGTGAAACGGCCGAAGGAACCGGGGAGCTGTTTTTT. The full variable domain, rest sourced from reference TRBV2 and TRBJ2-2, is EPEVTQTPSHQVTQMGQEVILRCVPISNHLYFYWYRQILGQKVEFLVSFYNNEISEKSEIFDDQFSVERPDGSNFTLKIRSTKLEDSAMYFCASSETAEGTGELFFGEGSRLTVL.

This chain joins TRBV14 and TRBJ2-5; 8 nucleotides line up with TRBD2. From germline, CDR1 is SGHDN and CDR2 FVKESK. This CDR3 has 16 residues. V trimming: 4 bases; J trimming: 1 base; junction bases outside the gene matches: 8. CDR3 nucleotide sequence: TGTGCCAGCAGCCGATACAAACTAGCGGCCCAAGAGACCCAGTACTTC. Encoded protein: CASSRYKLAAQETQYF.

V and J are TRBV6-1 and TRBJ1-1, with unresolved D. The CDR3 contains 14 residues. Between the trimmed V and J ends, which lost 6 bases and 5 bases, there was a span of 16 bases. Germline V gives CDR1 MNHNS, CDR2 SASEGT. CDR3 region: CASSSSPGGTEAFF. The CDR3 DNA reads as TGTGCCAGCAGCTCCAGCCCTGGCGGAACTGAAGCTTTCTTT.

This clonotype was picked up a small number of times. In DNA, the CDR3 is TGTGCCAGCAGCCGGAGACAGGACCTCTCCTACGAGCAGTACTTC. The encoded protein is CASSRRQDLSYEQYF. V usage is TRBV4-2 and J usage is TRBJ2-7, with a weak D call TRBD1 (6 bases). Trimming pared 4 bases from V and 0 bases from J, leaving 13 bases between. The CDR3 has 15 amino acids. Germline-derived CDR1 and CDR2 are LGHNA and YNFKEQ.

This clonotype showed up just a few times. This sequence joins TRBV19 and TRBJ2-2, with D perhaps TRBD2 (5 bases). Trimming shortened V by 11 bases and J by 6 bases, and 16 bases separated the two germline ends. CDR3 length: 13 amino acids. Germline V gene sequence: CDR1 LNHDA, CDR2 SQIVND (reference sequence). Here the CDR3 reads CASTRTPPGELFF. The CDR3 nucleotides are TGTGCCTCTACAAGGACTCCCCCCGGGGAGCTGTTTTTT.

The genes are TRBV5-1 and TRBJ2-5; TRBD2 matches 7 bases. The CDR3 consists of 16 residues. The germline CDR1 and CDR2 sequences are SGHRS and YFSETQ. V was clipped by 6 bases and J by 5 bases; unmatched bases: 16. CDR3 nucleotide sequence: TGCGCCAGCACCCTGAAAGTAACCAGCGGGATGGAGACCCAGTACTTC. Translated, it gives CASTLKVTSGMETQYF.

At least ten counts were recorded for this clonotype. The genes are TRBV12-3 or TRBV12-4 and TRBJ2-3; 7 bases are a match to TRBD2. V was clipped by 6 bases and J by 2 bases; unmatched bases: 11. This CDR3 contains 16 residues. The CDR3 DNA sequence: TGTGCCAGCAGCCTCTTTGGGGGGGGGAACACAGATACGCAGTATTTT. Translated: CASSLFGGGNTDTQYF.

This clonotype showed up just a few times. The chain carries TRBV15 and TRBJ2-2, with 7 nucleotides matching TRBD1. The CDR3 spans 16 residues. CDR1 is LNHNV, CDR2 YYDKDF, per germline (reference sequence). V was clipped by 0 bases and J by 4 bases; unmatched bases: 5. CDR3 nucleotide sequence: TGTGCCACCAGCAGAGATGGACAGGCGACCACCGGGGAGCTGTTTTTT. It translates to CATSRDGQATTGELFF.

This clonotype was recorded many times. The V and J genes are TRBV6-6 and TRBJ1-1; D ambiguous. This CDR3 region has 12 residues. The V and J ends lost 4 bases and 1 base respectively, with 4 bases between them. In germline, CDR1 is MNHNY, CDR2 SVGAGI (reference sequence). CDR3 residues: CASSFQNTEAFF. The CDR3, as DNA: TGTGCCAGCAGTTTTCAGAACACTGAAGCTTTCTTT.

In this sample, this clonotype turned up once. An end of the junction differs from the germline gene, which may be a read error. This chain links TRBV10-3 with TRBJ1-2, with D unclear. The CDR3 spans 15 residues. CDR1 and CDR2 (germline): ENHRY, SYGVKD. The CDR3 DNA sequence: TGTACCATCACTGCCGGCGGCAGGTCTAACTATGGCTACACCTTC. Translating gives CTITAGGRSNYGYTF.

V is TRBV7-2 and J is TRBJ2-7; D uncertain. This CDR3 region has 14 residues. Trimming left V 5 bases short and J 5 bases short, with 16 bases between. Germline loops: CDR1 SGHTA, CDR2 FQGNSA. The CDR3 here is CASSPRYSRNEQYF. CDR3 nucleotide sequence: TGTGCCAGCAGCCCACGGTATTCCCGAAACGAGCAGTACTTC.

This clonotype appeared a few times. The rearrangement uses TRBV28 and TRBJ2-1; TRBD2 is a possible D gene (6 bases). The CDR3 is 11 amino acids. The germline V and J ends were trimmed by 11 bases and 8 bases, with 13 bases remaining between them. CDR1 and CDR2 (germline): MDHEN, SYDVKM. CDR3 in amino acids: CAVRELDEQFF. The CDR3 nucleotides read TGTGCCGTACGGGAGCTGGATGAGCAGTTCTTC.

This clonotype was observed at least ten times. The chain uses TRBV5-6 and TRBJ1-4; D not certain. Germline-derived CDR1 and CDR2 are SGHDT and YYEEEE. This CDR3 is built from 14 residues. V lost 3 bases and J lost 0, with 6 bases in between. CDR3 sequence: CASSSVTTNEKLFF. The CDR3 region has the DNA TGTGCCAGCAGCTCCGTTACAACTAATGAAAAACTGTTTTTT.

The chain uses TRBV7-3 and TRBJ2-1; 7 nucleotides match TRBD1. Germline V lookup: CDR1 SGHTA, CDR2 FQGTGA. After removal of 2 bases from V and 7 bases from J, the junction contained 5 bases not matched to a gene. The CDR3 is 14 amino acids. CDR3 sequence (DNA): TGTGCCAGCAGCTTAGGGGGACAGCGGAATGAGCAGTTCTTC. Its translation is CASSLGGQRNEQFF. The full variable domain, completed using reference TRBV7-3 and TRBJ2-1, is GAGVSQTPSNKVTEKGKYVELRCDPISGHTALYWYRQSLGQGPEFLIYFQGTGAADDSGLPNDRFFAVRPEGSVSTLKIQRTERGDSAVYLCASSLGGQRNEQFFGPGTRLTVL.

This clonotype came up many times. The rearrangement joins TRBV9 to TRBJ1-1; maybe TRBD1 (5 bases). V lost 0 bases and J 5 bases, leaving 11 bases between the germline ends. The CDR3 extends over 14 amino acids. Germline CDR1 SGDLS, CDR2 YYNGEE. In DNA form, the CDR3 reads TGTGCCAGCAGCGTAGGTGGGGGATGGACTGAAGCTTTCTTT. Amino acids: CASSVGGGWTEAFF.

This clonotype was detected many times. This rearrangement joins TRBV5-1 to TRBJ2-3; 10 bases are shared with TRBD2. Looked up from germline, CDR1 is SGHRS and CDR2 is YFSETQ. Trimming removed 4 bases from V and 4 bases from J; junction bases left unmatched: 6. CDR3 length: 15 residues. The CDR3 reads CASSALAGDADTQYF. The CDR3 DNA is TGCGCCAGCAGCGCCCTAGCGGGAGACGCAGATACGCAGTATTTT.

This clonotype was detected many times. V gene TRBV5-1 combines with J gene TRBJ2-5, with 9 bases lining up with TRBD2. This CDR3 comprises 16 residues. Germline V gene sequence: CDR1 SGHRS, CDR2 YFSETQ. V was clipped by 0 bases and J by 2 bases; unmatched bases: 5. The CDR3 nucleotides read TGCGCCAGCAGCTTGGGACTAGCGGACAGGCAAGAGACCCAGTACTTC. It yields the protein CASSLGLADRQETQYF.